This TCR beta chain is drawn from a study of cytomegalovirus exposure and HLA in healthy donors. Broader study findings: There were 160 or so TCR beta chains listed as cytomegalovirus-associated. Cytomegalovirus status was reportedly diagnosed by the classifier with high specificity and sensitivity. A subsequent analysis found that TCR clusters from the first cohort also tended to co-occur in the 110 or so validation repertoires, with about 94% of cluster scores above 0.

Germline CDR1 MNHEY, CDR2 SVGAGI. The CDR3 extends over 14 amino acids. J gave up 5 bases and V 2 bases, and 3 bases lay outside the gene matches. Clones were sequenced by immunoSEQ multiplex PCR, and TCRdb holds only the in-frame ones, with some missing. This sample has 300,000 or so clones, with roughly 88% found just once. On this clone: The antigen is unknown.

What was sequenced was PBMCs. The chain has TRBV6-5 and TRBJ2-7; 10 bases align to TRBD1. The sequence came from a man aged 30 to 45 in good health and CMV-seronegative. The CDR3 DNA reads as TGTGCCAGCAGTTACGACAGGGGGCGCAACGAGCAGTACTTC. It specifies CASSYDRGRNEQYF.